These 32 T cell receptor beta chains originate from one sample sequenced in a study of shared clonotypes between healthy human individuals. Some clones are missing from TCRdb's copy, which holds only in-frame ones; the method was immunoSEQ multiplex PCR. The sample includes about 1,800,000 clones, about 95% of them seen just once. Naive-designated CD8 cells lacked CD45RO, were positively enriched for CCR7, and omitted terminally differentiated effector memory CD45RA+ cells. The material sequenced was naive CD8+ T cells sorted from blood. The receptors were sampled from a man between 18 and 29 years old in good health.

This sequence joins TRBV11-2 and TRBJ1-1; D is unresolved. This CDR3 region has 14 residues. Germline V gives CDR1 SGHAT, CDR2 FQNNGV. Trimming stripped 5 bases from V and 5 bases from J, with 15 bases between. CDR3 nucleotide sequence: TGTGCCAGCAGCCCCCTGAGTGACTGGACTGAAGCTTTCTTT. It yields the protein CASSPLSDWTEAFF.

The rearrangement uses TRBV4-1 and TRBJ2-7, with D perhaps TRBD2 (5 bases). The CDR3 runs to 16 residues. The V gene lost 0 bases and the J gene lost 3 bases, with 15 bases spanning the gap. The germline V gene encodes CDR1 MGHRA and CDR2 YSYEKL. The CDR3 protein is CASSQEIAVAIYEQYF. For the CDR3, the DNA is TGCGCCAGCAGCCAAGAGATCGCCGTAGCGATCTACGAGCAGTACTTC.

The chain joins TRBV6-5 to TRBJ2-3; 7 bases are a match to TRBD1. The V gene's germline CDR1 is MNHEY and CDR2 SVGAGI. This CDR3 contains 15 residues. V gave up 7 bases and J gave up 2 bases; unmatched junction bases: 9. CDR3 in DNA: TGTGCCAGCACCTTGACAGGGAGTACCACAGATACGCAGTATTTT. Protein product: CASTLTGSTTDTQYF.

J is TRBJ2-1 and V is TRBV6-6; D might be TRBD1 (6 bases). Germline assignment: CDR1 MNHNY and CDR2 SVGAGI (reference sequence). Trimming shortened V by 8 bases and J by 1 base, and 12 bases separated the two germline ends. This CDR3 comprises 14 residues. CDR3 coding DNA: TGTGCCAGCGGACTCAGGGGATCCTACAATGAGCAGTTCTTC. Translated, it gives CASGLRGSYNEQFF.

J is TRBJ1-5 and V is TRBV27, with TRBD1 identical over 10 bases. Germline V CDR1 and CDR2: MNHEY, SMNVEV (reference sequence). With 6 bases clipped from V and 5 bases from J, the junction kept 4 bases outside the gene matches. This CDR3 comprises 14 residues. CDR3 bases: TGTGCCAGCAGAAGACAGGGGGCGGATCAGCCCCAGCATTTT. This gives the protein CASRRQGADQPQHF.

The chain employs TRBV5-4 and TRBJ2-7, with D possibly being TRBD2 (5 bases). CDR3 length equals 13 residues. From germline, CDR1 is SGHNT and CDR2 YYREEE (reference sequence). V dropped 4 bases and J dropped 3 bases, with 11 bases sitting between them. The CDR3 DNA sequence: TGTGCCAGCAGCGGTCCGGGGTACTACGAGCAGTACTTC. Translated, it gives CASSGPGYYEQYF.

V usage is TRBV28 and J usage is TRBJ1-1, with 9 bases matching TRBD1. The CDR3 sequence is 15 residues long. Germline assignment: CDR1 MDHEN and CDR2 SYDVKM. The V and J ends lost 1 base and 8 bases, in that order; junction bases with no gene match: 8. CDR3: CASSLSGGDRDEAFF. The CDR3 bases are TGTGCCAGCAGTTTATCTGGTGGGGACAGGGACGAAGCTTTCTTT.

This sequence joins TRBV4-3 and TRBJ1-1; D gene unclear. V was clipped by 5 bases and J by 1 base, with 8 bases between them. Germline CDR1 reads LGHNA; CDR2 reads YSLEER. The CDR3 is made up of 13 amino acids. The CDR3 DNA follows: TGCGCCAGCAGCTTAGGCAGGAACACTGAAGCTTTCTTT. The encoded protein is CASSLGRNTEAFF.

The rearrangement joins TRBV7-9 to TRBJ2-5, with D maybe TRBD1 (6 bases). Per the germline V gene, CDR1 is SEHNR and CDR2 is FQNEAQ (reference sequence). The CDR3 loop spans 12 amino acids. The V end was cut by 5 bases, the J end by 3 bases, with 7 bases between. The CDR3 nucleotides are TGTGCCAGCAGCGAGGGGGAAGAGACCCAGTACTTC. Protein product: CASSEGEETQYF.

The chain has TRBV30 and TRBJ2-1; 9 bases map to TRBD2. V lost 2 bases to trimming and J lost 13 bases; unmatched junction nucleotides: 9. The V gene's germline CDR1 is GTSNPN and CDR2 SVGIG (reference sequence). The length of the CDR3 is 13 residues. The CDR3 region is CAWSLSHSGSQFF. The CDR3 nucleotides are TGTGCCTGGAGTCTTTCACATAGCGGGAGTCAGTTCTTC. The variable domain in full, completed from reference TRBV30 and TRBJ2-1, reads SQTIHQWPATLVQPVGSPLSLECTVEGTSNPNLYWYRQAAGRGLQLLFYSVGIGQISSEVPQNLSASRPQDRQFILSSKKLLLSDSGFYLCAWSLSHSGSQFFGPGTRLTVL.

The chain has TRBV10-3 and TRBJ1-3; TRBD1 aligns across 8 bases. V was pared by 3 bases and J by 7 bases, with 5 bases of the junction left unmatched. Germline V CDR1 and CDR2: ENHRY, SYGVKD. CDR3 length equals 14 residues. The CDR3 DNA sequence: TGTGCCATCAGTGACACAGGGGGACTGAACACCATATATTTT. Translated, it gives CAISDTGGLNTIYF.

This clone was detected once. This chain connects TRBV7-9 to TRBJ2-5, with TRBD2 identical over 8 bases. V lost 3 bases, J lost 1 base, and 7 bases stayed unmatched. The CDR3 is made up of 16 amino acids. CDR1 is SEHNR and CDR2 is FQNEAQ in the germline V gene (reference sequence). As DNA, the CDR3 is TGTGCCAGCAGCTTTGTACGGGGGGGCCGCCAAGAGACCCAGTACTTC. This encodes CASSFVRGGRQETQYF.

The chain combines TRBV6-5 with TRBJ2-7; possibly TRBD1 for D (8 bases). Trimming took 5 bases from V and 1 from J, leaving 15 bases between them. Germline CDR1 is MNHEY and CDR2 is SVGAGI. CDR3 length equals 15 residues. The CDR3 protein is CASSSGQGGSYEQYF. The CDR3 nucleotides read TGTGCCAGCAGTAGCGGACAGGGAGGGTCCTACGAGCAGTACTTC.

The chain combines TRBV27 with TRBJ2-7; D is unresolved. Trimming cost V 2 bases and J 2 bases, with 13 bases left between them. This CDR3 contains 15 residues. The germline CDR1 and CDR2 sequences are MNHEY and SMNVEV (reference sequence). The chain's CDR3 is CASSLVSTNTYEQYF. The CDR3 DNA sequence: TGTGCCAGCAGTTTAGTCAGTACTAATACCTACGAGCAGTACTTC.

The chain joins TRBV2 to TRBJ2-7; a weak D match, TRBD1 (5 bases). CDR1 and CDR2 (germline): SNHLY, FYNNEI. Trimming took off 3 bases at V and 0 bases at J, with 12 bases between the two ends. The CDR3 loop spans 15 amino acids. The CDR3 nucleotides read TGTGCCAGCAGTGATACAGGCGTCAGCTCCTACGAGCAGTACTTC. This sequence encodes CASSDTGVSSYEQYF.

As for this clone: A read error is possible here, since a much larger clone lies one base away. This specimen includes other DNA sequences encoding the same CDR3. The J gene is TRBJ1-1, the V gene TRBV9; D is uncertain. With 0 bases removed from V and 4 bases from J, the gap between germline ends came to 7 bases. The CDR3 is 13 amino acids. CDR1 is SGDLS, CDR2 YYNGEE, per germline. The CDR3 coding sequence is TGTGCCAGCAGCGTAGTGGGGAGCACTGAAGCTTTCTTT. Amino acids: CASSVVGSTEAFF.

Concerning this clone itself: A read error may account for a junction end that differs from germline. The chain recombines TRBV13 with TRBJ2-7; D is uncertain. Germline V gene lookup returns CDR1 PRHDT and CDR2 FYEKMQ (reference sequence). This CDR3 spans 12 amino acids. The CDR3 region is CASSAPEYGQYF. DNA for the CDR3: TGTGCCAGCAGCGCCCCCGAGTACGGGCAGTACTTC.

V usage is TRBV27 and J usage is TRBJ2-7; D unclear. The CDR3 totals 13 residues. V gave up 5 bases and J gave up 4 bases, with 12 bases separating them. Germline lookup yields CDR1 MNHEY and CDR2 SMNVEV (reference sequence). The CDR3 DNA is TGTGCCAGCAGTCCCCCTGACCGGTACGAGCAGTACTTC. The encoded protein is CASSPPDRYEQYF.

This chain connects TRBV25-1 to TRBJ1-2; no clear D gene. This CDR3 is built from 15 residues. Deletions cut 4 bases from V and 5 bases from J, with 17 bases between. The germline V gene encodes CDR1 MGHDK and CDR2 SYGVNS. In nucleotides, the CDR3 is TGTGCCAGCAGTGGATCAGGTTTTGGAGAATATGGCTACACCTTC. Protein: CASSGSGFGEYGYTF.

CDR3 region: CASSSTRAPTDTQYF. The CDR3 DNA sequence: TGTGCCAGCAGCTCTACTAGGGCTCCCACAGATACGCAGTATTTT. The chain joins TRBV5-4 to TRBJ2-3, with TRBD2 as a possible D gene (5 bases). The CDR3 length is 15 residues. The V end lost 3 bases, the J end lost 2 bases, and 13 bases lay between the germline ends. Germline loops: CDR1 SGHNT, CDR2 YYREEE (reference sequence).

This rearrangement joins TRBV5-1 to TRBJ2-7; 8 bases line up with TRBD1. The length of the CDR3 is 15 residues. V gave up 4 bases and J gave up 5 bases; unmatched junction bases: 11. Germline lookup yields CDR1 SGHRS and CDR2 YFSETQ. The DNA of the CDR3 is TGCGCCAGCAGCCCGTCCCGGGACAGGTTCGACGAGCAGTACTTC. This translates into CASSPSRDRFDEQYF.

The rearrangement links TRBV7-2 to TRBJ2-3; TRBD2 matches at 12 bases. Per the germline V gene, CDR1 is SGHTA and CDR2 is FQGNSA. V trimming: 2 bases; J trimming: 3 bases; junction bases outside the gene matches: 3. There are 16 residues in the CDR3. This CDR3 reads CASSLLAGGPTDTQYF. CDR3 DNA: TGTGCCAGCAGCTTACTAGCGGGAGGGCCGACAGATACGCAGTATTTT.

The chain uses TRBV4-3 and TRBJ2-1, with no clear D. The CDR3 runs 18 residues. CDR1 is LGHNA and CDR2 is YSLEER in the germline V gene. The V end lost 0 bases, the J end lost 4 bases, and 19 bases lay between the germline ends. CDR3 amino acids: CASSQDRATPHYYNEQFF. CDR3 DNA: TGCGCCAGCAGCCAAGATAGGGCAACTCCGCACTATTACAATGAGCAGTTCTTC.

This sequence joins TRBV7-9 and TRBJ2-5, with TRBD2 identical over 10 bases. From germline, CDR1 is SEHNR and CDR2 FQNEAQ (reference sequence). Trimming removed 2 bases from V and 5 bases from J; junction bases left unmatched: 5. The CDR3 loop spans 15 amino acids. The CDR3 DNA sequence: TGTGCCAGCAGCTTACTAGCGGGGGCTCAGGAGACCCAGTACTTC. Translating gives CASSLLAGAQETQYF.

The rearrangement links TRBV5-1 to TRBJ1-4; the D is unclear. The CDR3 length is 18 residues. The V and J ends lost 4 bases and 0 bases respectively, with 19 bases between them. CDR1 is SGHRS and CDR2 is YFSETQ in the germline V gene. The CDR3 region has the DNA TGCGCCAGCAGCCTCCCCCTAGGCGTTGCAGCAACTAATGAAAAACTGTTTTTT. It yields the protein CASSLPLGVAATNEKLFF.

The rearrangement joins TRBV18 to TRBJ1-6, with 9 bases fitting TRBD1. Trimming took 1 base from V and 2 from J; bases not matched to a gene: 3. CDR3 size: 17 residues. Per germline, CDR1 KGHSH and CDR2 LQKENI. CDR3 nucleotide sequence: TGTGCCAGCTCACCACGGGACAGGGACGCCTATAATTCACCCCTCCACTTT. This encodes CASSPRDRDAYNSPLHF. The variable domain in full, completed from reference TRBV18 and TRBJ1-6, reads NAGVMQNPRHLVRRRGQEARLRCSPMKGHSHVYWYRQLPEEGLKFMVYLQKENIIDESGMPKERFSAEFPKEGPSILRIQQVVRGDSAAYFCASSPRDRDAYNSPLHFGNGTRLTVT.

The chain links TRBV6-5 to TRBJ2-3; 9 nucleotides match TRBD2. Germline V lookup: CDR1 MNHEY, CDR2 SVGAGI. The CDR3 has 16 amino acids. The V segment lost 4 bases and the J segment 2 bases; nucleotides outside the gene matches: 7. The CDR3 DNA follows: TGTGCCAGCAGTTTAGAACCGGGACTAGCCACAGATACGCAGTATTTT. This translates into CASSLEPGLATDTQYF.

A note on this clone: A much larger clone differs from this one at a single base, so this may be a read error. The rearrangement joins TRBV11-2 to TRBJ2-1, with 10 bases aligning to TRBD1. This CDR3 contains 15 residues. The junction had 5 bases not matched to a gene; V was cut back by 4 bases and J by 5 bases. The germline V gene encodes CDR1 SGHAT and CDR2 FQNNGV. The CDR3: CASSSGTGADNEQFF. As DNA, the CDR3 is TGTGCCAGCAGCTCCGGGACAGGGGCGGACAATGAGCAGTTCTTC.

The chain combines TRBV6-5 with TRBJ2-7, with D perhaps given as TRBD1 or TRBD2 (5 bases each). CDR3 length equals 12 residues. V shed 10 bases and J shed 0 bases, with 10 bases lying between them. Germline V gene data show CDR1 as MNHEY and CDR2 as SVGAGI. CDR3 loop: CATGTSSYEQYF. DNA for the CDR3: TGTGCCACCGGGACGAGCTCCTACGAGCAGTACTTC.

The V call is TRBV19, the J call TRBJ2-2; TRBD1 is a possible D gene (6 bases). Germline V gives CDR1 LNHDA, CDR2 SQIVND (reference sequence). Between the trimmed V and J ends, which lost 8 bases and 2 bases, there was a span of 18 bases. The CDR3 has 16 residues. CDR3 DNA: TGTGCCAGTCGTACACTTACCGGGACAAACACCGGGGAGCTGTTTTTT. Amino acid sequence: CASRTLTGTNTGELFF. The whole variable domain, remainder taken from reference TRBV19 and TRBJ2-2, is DGGITQSPKYLFRKEGQNVTLSCEQNLNHDAMYWYRQDPGQGLRLIYYSQIVNDFQKGDIAEGYSVSREKKESFPLTVTSAQKNPTAFYLCASRTLTGTNTGELFFGEGSRLTVL.

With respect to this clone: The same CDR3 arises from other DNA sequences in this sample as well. The DNA for the CDR3 is TGTGCCAGCAGCTTGGAACAGGGTTCCTACGAGCAGTACTTC. Amino acids: CASSLEQGSYEQYF. V is TRBV5-6 and J is TRBJ2-7, with D tentatively TRBD1 (6 bases). This CDR3 spans 14 amino acids. Looked up from germline, CDR1 is SGHDT and CDR2 is YYEEEE. The ends were cut back, 0 bases at V and 1 base at J, with 8 bases in the middle.

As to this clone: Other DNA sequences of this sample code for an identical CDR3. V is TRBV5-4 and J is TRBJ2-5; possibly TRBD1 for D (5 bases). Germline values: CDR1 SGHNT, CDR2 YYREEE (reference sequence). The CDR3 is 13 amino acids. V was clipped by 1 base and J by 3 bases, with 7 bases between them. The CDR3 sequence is CASSLQGEETQYF. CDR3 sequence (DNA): TGTGCCAGCAGCTTGCAGGGCGAAGAGACCCAGTACTTC.